This is a list of T cell receptor beta chains from one sample in a study of blood T cells in healthy people across ages. TCRdb itself ran the 5' RACE reads through MiXCR, one entry per CDR3 protein. The profile covers about 900,000 distinct CDR3 sequences, with about 59% appearing a single time and roughly 26% taken by the ten largest. The sample was blood. The receptors here all came from a man aged 30 to 45 in good health. CDR3s include the opening cysteine and the closing phenylalanine or tryptophan. The D gene is left open where the match is weak. Expanded clones get a size class; other rows say once, few or many, or leave the size out.

J: TRBJ2-1; D: TRBD1; size: few; V: TRBV15; DNA: TGTGCCACCAGCAGAGATGCGAGAGCTAGGGGGCTTGGTGAGCAGTTCTTC; CDR3: CATSRDARARGLGEQFF
J: TRBJ2-1; D: NA; size: NA; V: TRBV4-3; DNA: TGCGCCAGCAGCCTCACCCAGGGAGGTGAGCAGTTCTTC; CDR3: CASSLTQGGEQFF
J: TRBJ2-1; D: NA; size: NA; V: TRBV13; DNA: TGTGCCGGCAGCTCACAAGGGCAGAATGAGCAGTTCTTC; CDR3: CAGSSQGQNEQFF
J: TRBJ2-3; D: NA; size: NA; V: TRBV7-2; DNA: TGTGCCAGCAGCTTAGCGGGCAATAGAGGAGATACGCAGTATTTT; CDR3: CASSLAGNRGDTQYF
J: TRBJ1-1; D: NA; size: few; V: TRBV12-3/TRBV12-4; DNA: TGTGCCAGCAGTTTGGGCCGGGGGTTGGTTACTGAAGCTTTCTTT; CDR3: CASSLGRGLVTEAFF
J: TRBJ1-2; D: TRBD1; size: NA; V: TRBV27; DNA: TGTGCCAGCAAGGACAGGGAGGCGGAAGGCTACACCTTC; CDR3: CASKDREAEGYTF
J: TRBJ2-3; D: NA; size: NA; V: TRBV29-1; DNA: TGCAGCGTTGGTCCTAGCGACGGCACAGATACGCAGTATTTT; CDR3: CSVGPSDGTDTQYF
J: TRBJ1-2; D: TRBD1; size: NA; V: TRBV27; DNA: TGTGCCAGCAGTTTAATAGGACAGGGGCGCGCATACTATGGCTACACCTTC; CDR3: CASSLIGQGRAYYGYTF
J: TRBJ1-6; D: NA; size: NA; V: TRBV2; DNA: TGTGCCAGCAGTGAAGGCCCACCCCTCCACTTT; CDR3: CASSEGPPLHF
J: TRBJ1-1; D: NA; size: NA; V: TRBV6-2/TRBV6-3; DNA: TGTGCCGGCAGCTCCTGGGCGTCGAACACTGAAGCTTTCTTT; CDR3: CAGSSWASNTEAFF
J: TRBJ2-7; D: NA; size: NA; V: TRBV7-8; DNA: TGTGCCAGCAGCCCGAGGCATTACGAGCAGTACTTC; CDR3: CASSPRHYEQYF
J: TRBJ1-2; D: NA; size: NA; V: TRBV9; DNA: TGTGCCAGCAGCGTGGGACCCCCAGATCTTGGCTACACCTTC; CDR3: CASSVGPPDLGYTF
J: TRBJ2-1; D: NA; size: NA; V: TRBV5-1; DNA: TGCGCCAGCAGTTCCCGAGACAGGCCCTACAATGAGCAGTTCTTC; CDR3: CASSSRDRPYNEQFF
J: TRBJ2-7; D: TRBD1; size: NA; V: TRBV9; DNA: TGTGCCAGCAGCGCTGGTGTTGCCGGGACAGGGGCCCACGAGCAGTACTTC; CDR3: CASSAGVAGTGAHEQYF
J: TRBJ2-5; D: NA; size: NA; V: TRBV28; DNA: TGTGCCAGCAGACCACAGGGTCTAGAGACCCAGTACTTC; CDR3: CASRPQGLETQYF
J: TRBJ2-5; D: TRBD1; size: NA; V: TRBV28; DNA: TGTGCCAGCAGTTTAGGGGACAGGGGGCCTAGGGAGACCCAGTACTTC; CDR3: CASSLGDRGPRETQYF
J: TRBJ1-6; D: NA; size: few; V: TRBV4-3; DNA: TGCGCCAGCAGCCAAGATTGGGGAGGTTTTAGTAATTCACCCCTCCACTTT; CDR3: CASSQDWGGFSNSPLHF
J: TRBJ2-7; D: NA; size: NA; V: TRBV25-1; DNA: TGTGCCAGCAGAAACCCCGGGAACTCCTACGAGCAGTACTTC; CDR3: CASRNPGNSYEQYF
J: TRBJ2-4; D: TRBD1; size: few; V: TRBV29-1; DNA: TGCAGCGGCCAGACAGGGGGAGCCAAAAACATTCAGTACTTC; CDR3: CSGQTGGAKNIQYF
J: TRBJ2-5; D: TRBD1; size: NA; V: TRBV4-1; DNA: TGCGCCAGCAGCCTGCAACGTGGGGACAGGACGAATGAGCAGTACTTC; CDR3: CASSLQRGDRTNEQYF
J: TRBJ2-7; D: TRBD2; size: NA; V: TRBV12-5; DNA: TGTGCTAGTGGTTTAGGCAGCGGGGGCCCCTCCTACAATGAGCAGTACTTC; CDR3: CASGLGSGGPSYNEQYF
J: TRBJ2-6; D: NA; size: NA; V: TRBV11-2; DNA: TGTGCCAGCAGCTTGAGGACCGGGGCCAACGTCCTGACTTTC; CDR3: CASSLRTGANVLTF
J: TRBJ1-6; D: NA; size: few; V: TRBV5-1; DNA: TGCGCCAGCAGCTTGGAAGACCTACCTAATTCACCCCTCCACTTT; CDR3: CASSLEDLPNSPLHF
J: TRBJ2-5; D: TRBD2; size: few; V: TRBV6-5; DNA: TGTGCCAGCAGTTACGCTAGCGGACAAGAGACCCAGTACTTC; CDR3: CASSYASGQETQYF